This T cell receptor beta chain was profiled in a study of cytomegalovirus exposure and HLA in healthy donors. Regarding the study as a whole: Among donors in an Asian-associated ancestry cluster, a later analysis reportedly found fewer N-insertions than the approximately 670-donor mean. The study put around 180 TCR beta chains on its list as cytomegalovirus-associated. V segments that were indistinguishable, TRBV6-2 and TRBV6-3 among them, were omitted from analysis.

There are 16 residues in the CDR3. Per the germline V gene, CDR1 is SGHTS and CDR2 is YDEGEE. Trimming cost V 3 bases and J 3 bases; bases outside gene matches: 9. Regarding this clone: The antigen remains undetermined.

The study ran its PCR with 60 Vbeta and 13 Jbeta primers. Assay used: immunoSEQ multiplex PCR; TCRdb lists only in-frame clones, some missing. The sample shows approximately 120,000 clones, 69% of them seen only once. The chain carries TRBV5-8 and TRBJ2-1, with TRBD2 matching over 7 bases. The receptor was derived from a woman between 65 and 79 years old in good health and CMV-seropositive. Material for sequencing was PBMCs. Here the CDR3 reads CASSSNGGGVYNEQFF. The CDR3 coding sequence is TGTGCCAGCAGCTCCAATGGGGGAGGGGTCTACAATGAGCAGTTCTTC.